Listed here are 10 T cell receptor beta chains from one sample, sequenced in a study of T cell repertoires in cytomegalovirus infection (dated by TCRdb to the late 2010s). The antigens these receptors bind are not known. In light of the paper, this sample's treatment or condition label describes: in vitro stimulation with specific CMV peptide epitopes to enrich CMV-specific T cells. The instrument was an Illumina HiSeq 1500. The public reads were reprocessed in TCRdb via fastp at Q25 and MiXCR, keeping in-frame beta chains. Merged by CDR3 protein, the rows form single entries marked with the most common genes and DNA. Across this sample there are fewer than 950,000 distinct CDR3 sequences, with 30% to 35% seen only once. The ten largest clones represent under 15% of the sample. Sequenced material: cultured CD8+ T cells from PBMCs, taken from culture after CMV antigen stimulation. Receptors were obtained from a human donor in good health (CMV status not recorded). Some clones in this sample may be carry-over from other donors' samples.

The CDR3 bases are TGTGCCAGCAGCGCCCACACAGAAAGGGATGGCTACACCTTC. Amino acids: CASSAHTERDGYTF. The chain is built from TRBV7-6 and TRBJ1-2, with D hard to call. V dropped 5 bases and J dropped 6 bases, with 16 bases sitting between them. The germline V gene has CDR1 SGHVS and CDR2 FNYEAQ. This CDR3 comprises 14 residues.

This chain uses TRBV28 with TRBJ2-6, with 8 bases identical to TRBD1. This CDR3 contains 15 residues. Trimming at V came to 8 bases and at J to 2 bases, leaving 5 bases not matched to a gene. CDR1 and CDR2 (germline): MDHEN, SYDVKM. For the CDR3, the DNA is TGTGCCAGCCAAAACAGGGGGACTGGGGCCAACGTCCTGACTTTC. Encoded protein: CASQNRGTGANVLTF.

This clonotype was detected a few times. The chain uses TRBV10-2 and TRBJ1-3; D ambiguous. Germline values: CDR1 WSHSY, CDR2 SAAADI. V dropped 7 bases and J dropped 0 bases, with 22 bases sitting between them. The CDR3 extends over 18 amino acids. The CDR3, as DNA: TGCGCCAGCACGTTCTGGGTCCGTGAACACTTCTCTGGAAACACCATATATTTT. As protein: CASTFWVREHFSGNTIYF.

This clonotype was observed a handful of times. This rearrangement joins TRBV12-5 to TRBJ2-2, with 12 bases fitting TRBD1. V was clipped by 1 base and J by 4 bases; unmatched bases: 4. Germline loops: CDR1 LGHNT, CDR2 FRNRAP. CDR3 length: 17 amino acids. CDR3 nucleotide sequence: TGTGCTAGTGGTTTGGGCGGGACAGGGGGCTTCACCGGGGAGCTGTTTTTT. Translated: CASGLGGTGGFTGELFF.

The chain links TRBV7-9 to TRBJ1-6; D is undetermined. Trimming removed 8 bases at V and 5 bases at J, with 10 bases between. This CDR3 spans 13 amino acids. In germline, CDR1 is SEHNR, CDR2 FQNEAQ (reference sequence). The CDR3 bases are TGTGCCAGCGGAGCAACCAATAATTCACCCCTCCACTTT. Amino acids: CASGATNNSPLHF.

This clonotype was seen a handful of times. The V and J genes are TRBV4-1 and TRBJ1-2; D gene unclear. Per the germline V gene, CDR1 is MGHRA and CDR2 is YSYEKL. This CDR3 is 17 amino acids long. With 1 base removed from V and 8 bases from J, the gap between germline ends came to 23 bases. The CDR3 coding sequence is TGCGCCAGCAGCCAAGGATTCCAACGGGTGGCCTCTCGGGGCTACACCTTC. This codes for CASSQGFQRVASRGYTF.

Comments on this clonotype: A much larger clone is a single base away; this may be a read error. The chain combines TRBV7-8 with TRBJ1-1; weak D call: TRBD1 (5 bases). V gave up 3 bases and J gave up 7 bases, with 24 bases separating them. The CDR3 spans 17 residues. Germline V gene data show CDR1 as SGHVS and CDR2 as FQNEAQ. In nucleotides, the CDR3 is TGTGCCAGCAGCTTCGATTATGGGGCATGCCCATTAAATGAAGCTTTCTTT. Translation gives CASSFDYGACPLNEAFF.

The rearrangement uses TRBV5-1 and TRBJ1-1; D is undetermined. Germline V CDR1 and CDR2: SGHRS, YFSETQ. Trimming removed 5 bases from V and 1 base from J, with 6 bases in between. CDR3 length: 12 residues. Here the CDR3 reads CASRLWNTEAFF. The CDR3 coding sequence is TGCGCCAGCAGGCTCTGGAACACTGAAGCTTTCTTT.

The CDR3 DNA reads TGTGCCAGCCCCCGCGCCCTAACTGAAGCTTTCTTT. This sequence encodes CASPRALTEAFF. J is TRBJ1-1 and V is TRBV6-1; unclear D gene. V lost 8 bases and J 5 bases, leaving 12 bases between the germline ends. Germline CDR1 MNHNS, CDR2 SASEGT. There are 12 residues in the CDR3.

This rearrangement joins TRBV19 to TRBJ1-1; D is unclear. The CDR3 is 13 amino acids. Trimming left V 6 bases short and J 1 base short, with 9 bases between. The germline gives CDR1 LNHDA, CDR2 SQIVND (reference sequence). The CDR3: CASRAPGNTEAFF. The CDR3 coding sequence is TGTGCCAGTAGGGCCCCAGGGAACACTGAAGCTTTCTTT. Combining the CDR3 with reference TRBV19 and TRBJ1-1 gives the whole variable domain DGGITQSPKYLFRKEGQNVTLSCEQNLNHDAMYWYRQDPGQGLRLIYYSQIVNDFQKGDIAEGYSVSREKKESFPLTVTSAQKNPTAFYLCASRAPGNTEAFFGQGTRLTVV.